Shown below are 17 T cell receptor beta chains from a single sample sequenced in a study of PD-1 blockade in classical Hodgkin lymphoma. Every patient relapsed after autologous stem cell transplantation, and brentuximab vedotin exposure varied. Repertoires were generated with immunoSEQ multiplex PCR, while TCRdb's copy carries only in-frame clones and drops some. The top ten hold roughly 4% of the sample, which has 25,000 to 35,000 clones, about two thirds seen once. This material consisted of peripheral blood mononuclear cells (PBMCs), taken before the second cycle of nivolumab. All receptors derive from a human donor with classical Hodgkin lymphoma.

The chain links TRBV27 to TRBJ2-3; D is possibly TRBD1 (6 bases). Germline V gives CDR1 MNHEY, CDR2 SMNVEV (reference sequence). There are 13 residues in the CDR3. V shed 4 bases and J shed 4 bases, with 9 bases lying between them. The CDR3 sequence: CASSSGAADTQYF. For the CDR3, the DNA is TGTGCCAGCAGTTCAGGGGCTGCAGATACGCAGTATTTT.

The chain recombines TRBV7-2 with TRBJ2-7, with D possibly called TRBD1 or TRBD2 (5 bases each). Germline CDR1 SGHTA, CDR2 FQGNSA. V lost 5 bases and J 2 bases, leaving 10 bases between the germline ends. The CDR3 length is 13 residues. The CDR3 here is CASSEGPAYEQYF. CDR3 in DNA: TGTGCCAGCAGCGAGGGACCGGCCTACGAGCAGTACTTC.

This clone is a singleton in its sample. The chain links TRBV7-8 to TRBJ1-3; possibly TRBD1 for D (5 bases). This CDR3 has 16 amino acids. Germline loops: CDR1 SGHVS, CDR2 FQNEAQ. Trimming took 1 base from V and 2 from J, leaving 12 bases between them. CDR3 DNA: TGTGCCAGCAGCTTAGTAGACAGATCGACTGGAAACACCATATATTTT. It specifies CASSLVDRSTGNTIYF.

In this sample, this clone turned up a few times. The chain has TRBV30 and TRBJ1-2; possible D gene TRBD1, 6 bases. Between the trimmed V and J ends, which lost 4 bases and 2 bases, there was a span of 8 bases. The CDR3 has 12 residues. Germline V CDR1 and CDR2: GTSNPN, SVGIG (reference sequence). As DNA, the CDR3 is TGTGCCTGGACGGGACACAACTATGGCTACACCTTC. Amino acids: CAWTGHNYGYTF. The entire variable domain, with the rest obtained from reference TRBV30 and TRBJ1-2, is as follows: SQTIHQWPATLVQPVGSPLSLECTVEGTSNPNLYWYRQAAGRGLQLLFYSVGIGQISSEVPQNLSASRPQDRQFILSSKKLLLSDSGFYLCAWTGHNYGYTFGSGTRLTVV.

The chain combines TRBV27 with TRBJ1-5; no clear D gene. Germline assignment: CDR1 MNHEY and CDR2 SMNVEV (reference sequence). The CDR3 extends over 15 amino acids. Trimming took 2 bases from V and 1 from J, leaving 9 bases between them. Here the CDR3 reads CASSLHILSNQPQHF. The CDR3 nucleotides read TGTGCCAGCAGTTTACACATCCTGAGCAATCAGCCCCAGCATTTT.

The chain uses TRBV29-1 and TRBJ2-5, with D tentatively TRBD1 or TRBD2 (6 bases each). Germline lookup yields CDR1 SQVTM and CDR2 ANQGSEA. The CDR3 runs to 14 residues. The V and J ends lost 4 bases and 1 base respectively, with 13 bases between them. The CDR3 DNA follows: TGCAGCGTTGCCCGAGGGGGAGGCCAAGAGACCCAGTACTTC. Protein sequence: CSVARGGGQETQYF.

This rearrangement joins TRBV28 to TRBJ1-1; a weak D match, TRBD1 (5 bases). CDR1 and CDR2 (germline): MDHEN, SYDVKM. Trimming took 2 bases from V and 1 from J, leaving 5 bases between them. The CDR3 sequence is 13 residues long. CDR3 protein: CASSLGGNTEAFF. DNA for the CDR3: TGTGCCAGCAGTTTAGGGGGGAACACTGAAGCTTTCTTT.

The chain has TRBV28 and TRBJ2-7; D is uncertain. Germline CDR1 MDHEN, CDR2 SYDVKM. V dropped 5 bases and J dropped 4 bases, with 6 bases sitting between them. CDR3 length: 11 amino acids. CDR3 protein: CASSRYYEQYF. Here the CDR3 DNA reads TGTGCCAGCAGTCGATATTACGAGCAGTACTTC.

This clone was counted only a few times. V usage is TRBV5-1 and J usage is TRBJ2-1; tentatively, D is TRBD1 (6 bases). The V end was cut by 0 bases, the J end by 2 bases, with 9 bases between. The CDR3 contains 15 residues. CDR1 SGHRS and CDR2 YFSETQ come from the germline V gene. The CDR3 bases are TGCGCCAGCAGCTTGGTACAGGGTCCCTACAATGAGCAGTTCTTC. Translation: CASSLVQGPYNEQFF.

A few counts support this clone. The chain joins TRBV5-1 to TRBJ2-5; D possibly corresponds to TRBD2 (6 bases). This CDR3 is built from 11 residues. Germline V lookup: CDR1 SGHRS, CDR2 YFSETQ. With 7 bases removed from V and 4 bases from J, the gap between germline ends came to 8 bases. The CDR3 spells CASFGGETQYF. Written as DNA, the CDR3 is TGCGCCAGCTTCGGGGGAGAGACCCAGTACTTC. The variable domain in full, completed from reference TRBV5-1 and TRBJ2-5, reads KAGVTQTPRYLIKTRGQQVTLSCSPISGHRSVSWYQQTPGQGLQFLFEYFSETQRNKGNFPGRFSGRQFSNSRSEMNVSTLELGDSALYLCASFGGETQYFGPGTRLLVL.

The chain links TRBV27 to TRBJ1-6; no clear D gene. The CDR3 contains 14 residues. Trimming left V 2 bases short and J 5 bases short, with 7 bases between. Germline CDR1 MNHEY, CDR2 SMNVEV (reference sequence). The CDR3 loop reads CASSLIADNSPLHF. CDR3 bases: TGTGCCAGCAGTTTAATAGCAGATAATTCACCCCTCCACTTT.

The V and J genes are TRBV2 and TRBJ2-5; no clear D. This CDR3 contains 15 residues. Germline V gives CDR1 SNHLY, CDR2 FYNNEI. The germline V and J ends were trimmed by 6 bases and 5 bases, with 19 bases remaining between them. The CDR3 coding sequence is TGTGCCAGCAGCCACCCAACGACCCAGGCCGAGACCCAGTACTTC. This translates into CASSHPTTQAETQYF. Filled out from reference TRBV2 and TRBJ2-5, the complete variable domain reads EPEVTQTPSHQVTQMGQEVILRCVPISNHLYFYWYRQILGQKVEFLVSFYNNEISEKSEIFDDQFSVERPDGSNFTLKIRSTKLEDSAMYFCASSHPTTQAETQYFGPGTRLLVL.

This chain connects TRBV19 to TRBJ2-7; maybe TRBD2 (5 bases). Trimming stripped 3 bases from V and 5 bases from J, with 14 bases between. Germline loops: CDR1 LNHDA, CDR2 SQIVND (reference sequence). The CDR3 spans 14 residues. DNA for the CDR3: TGTGCCAGTAGTATGTCCAGCGGCGGCCACGAGCAGTACTTC. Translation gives CASSMSSGGHEQYF.

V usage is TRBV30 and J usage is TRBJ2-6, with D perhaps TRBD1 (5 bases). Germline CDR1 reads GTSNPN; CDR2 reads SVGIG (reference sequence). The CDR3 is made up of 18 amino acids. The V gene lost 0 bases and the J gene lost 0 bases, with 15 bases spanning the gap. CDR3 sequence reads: CAWSVHSAGRSGANVLTF. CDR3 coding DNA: TGTGCCTGGAGTGTACATTCGGCAGGGCGCTCTGGGGCCAACGTCCTGACTTTC.

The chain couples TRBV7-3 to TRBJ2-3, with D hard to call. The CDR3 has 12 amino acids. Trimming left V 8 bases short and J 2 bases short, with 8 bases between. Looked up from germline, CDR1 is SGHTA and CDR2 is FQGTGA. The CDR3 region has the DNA TGTGCCAGCTCGGGCCTCACAGATACGCAGTATTTT. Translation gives CASSGLTDTQYF.

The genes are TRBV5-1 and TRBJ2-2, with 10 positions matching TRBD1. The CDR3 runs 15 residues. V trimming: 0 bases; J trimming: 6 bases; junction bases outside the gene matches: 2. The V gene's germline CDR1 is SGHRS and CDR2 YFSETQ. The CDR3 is CASSLGQGAAGELFF. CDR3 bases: TGCGCCAGCAGCTTGGGACAGGGGGCCGCCGGGGAGCTGTTTTTT.

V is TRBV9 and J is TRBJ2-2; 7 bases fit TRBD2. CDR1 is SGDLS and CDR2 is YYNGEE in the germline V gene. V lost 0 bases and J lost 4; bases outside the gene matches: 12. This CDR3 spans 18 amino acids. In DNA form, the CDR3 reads TGTGCCAGCAGCGTAGGAATTGGGACGGGAGGTCGCACCGGGGAGCTGTTTTTT. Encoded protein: CASSVGIGTGGRTGELFF.